This T cell receptor (beta chain) comes out of a study of T cells in Graves' hyperthyroidism and ophthalmopathy. The sample holds many counts of this clonotype. What was amplified from RNA transcripts were TCR beta CDR3 regions. The study used the HTBI primer set for a first-round RT-PCR of the TCR CDR3. MiXCR was run by TCRdb on the multiplex PCR reads, yielding one entry per CDR3 protein. This sample has about 590,000 distinct CDR3 sequences, with about 14% found just once. This TCR was sampled from a woman aged 18-30 years with Graves' ophthalmopathy. Material for sequencing was blood.

The CDR3 DNA follows: TGTGCCAGCAGTTTAGGACTAGCGGATCAAGAGACCCAGTACTTC. This codes for CASSLGLADQETQYF. The chain recombines TRBV12-3 or TRBV12-4 with TRBJ2-5; TRBD2 matches at 9 bases. V lost 1 base to trimming and J lost 2 bases; unmatched junction nucleotides: 2. This CDR3 comprises 15 residues.